This T cell receptor beta chain was identified in a study of early stage breast cancer tumors. Study-wide background: Among approximately 12 ER+/PR+/HER2- tumors, eight were ductal, four lobular.

V was cut by 8 bases and J by 4 bases, with 20 bases left in between. The CDR3 extends over 16 amino acids. Repertoires were generated with immunoSEQ multiplex PCR, while TCRdb's copy carries only in-frame clones and drops some. The table lists some 47,000 clones, approximately 80% of them singletons. Sequenced input: blood. The sequence derives from a person aged 45 to 59 with breast cancer. The rearrangement uses TRBV23-1 and TRBJ1-4; D is possibly TRBD1 (6 bases). TRBV23-1 is an ORF for which the function is uncertain. CDR3 sequence reads: CASGRDQGRINEKLFF. For the CDR3, the DNA is TGCGCCAGCGGCCGGGACCAGGGGCGGATTAATGAAAAACTGTTTTTT.